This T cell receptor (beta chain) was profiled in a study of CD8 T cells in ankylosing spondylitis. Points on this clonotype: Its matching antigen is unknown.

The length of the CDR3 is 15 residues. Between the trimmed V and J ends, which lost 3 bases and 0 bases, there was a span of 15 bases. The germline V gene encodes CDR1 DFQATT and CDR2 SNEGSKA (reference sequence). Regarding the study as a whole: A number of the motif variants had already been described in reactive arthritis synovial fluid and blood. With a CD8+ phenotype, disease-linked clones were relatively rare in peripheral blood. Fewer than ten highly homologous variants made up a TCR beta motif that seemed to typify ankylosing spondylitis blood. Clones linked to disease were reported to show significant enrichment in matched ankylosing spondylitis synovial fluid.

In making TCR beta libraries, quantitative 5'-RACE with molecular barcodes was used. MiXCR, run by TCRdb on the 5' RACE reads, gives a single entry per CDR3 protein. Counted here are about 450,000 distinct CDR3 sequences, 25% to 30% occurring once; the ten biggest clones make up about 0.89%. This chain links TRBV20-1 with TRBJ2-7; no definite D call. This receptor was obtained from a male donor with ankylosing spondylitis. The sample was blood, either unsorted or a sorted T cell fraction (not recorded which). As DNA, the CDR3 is TGCAGTGCTAGGGCTACACTTACCCCCTCCTACGAGCAGTACTTC. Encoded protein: CSARATLTPSYEQYF.